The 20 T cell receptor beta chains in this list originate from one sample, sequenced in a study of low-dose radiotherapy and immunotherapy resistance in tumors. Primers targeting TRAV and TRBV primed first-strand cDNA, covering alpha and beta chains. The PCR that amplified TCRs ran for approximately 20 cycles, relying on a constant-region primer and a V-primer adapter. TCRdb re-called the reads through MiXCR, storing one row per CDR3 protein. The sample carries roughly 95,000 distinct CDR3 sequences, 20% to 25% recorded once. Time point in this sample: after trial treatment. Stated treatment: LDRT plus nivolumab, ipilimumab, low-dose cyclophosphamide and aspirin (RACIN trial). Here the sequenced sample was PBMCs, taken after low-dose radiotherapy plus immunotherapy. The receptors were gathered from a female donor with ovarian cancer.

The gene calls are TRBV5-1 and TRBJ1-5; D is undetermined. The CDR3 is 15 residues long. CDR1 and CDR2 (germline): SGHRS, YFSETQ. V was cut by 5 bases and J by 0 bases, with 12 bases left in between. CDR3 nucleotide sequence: TGCGCCAGCAGGGAGACGACTAATAGCAATCAGCCCCAGCATTTT. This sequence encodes CASRETTNSNQPQHF.

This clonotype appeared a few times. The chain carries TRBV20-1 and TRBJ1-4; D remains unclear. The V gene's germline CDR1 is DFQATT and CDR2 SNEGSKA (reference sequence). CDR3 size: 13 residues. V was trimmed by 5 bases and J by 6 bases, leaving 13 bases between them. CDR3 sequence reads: CSAQNPGDEKLFF. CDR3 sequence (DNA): TGCAGTGCTCAAAATCCGGGTGATGAAAAACTGTTTTTT.

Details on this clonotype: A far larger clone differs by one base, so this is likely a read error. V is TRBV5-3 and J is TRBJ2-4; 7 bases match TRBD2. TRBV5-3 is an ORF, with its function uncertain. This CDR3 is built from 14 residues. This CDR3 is CASSSASGKNIQYF. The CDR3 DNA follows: TGTGCCAGCAGCTCGGCTAGCGGAAAAAACATTCAGTACTTC.

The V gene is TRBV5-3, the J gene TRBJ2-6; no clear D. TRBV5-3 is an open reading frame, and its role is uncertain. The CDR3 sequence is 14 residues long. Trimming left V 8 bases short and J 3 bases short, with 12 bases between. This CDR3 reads CASSRVGGANVLTF. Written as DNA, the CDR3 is TGTGCCAGCAGCCGGGTTGGTGGGGCCAACGTCCTGACTTTC.

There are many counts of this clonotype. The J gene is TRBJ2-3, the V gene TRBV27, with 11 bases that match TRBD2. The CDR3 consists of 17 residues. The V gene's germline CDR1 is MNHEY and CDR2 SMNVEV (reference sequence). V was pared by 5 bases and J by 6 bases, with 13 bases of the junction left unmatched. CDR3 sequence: CASSPRLSGGGLDTQYF. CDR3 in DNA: TGTGCCAGCAGTCCCCGCCTTAGCGGGGGGGGGCTGGATACGCAGTATTTT.

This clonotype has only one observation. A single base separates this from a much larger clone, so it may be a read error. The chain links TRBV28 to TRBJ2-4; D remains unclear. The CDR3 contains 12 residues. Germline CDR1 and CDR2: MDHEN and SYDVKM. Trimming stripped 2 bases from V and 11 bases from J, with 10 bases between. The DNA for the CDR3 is TGTGCCAGCAGTTTAATATCGGGTTTTCAGTACTTC. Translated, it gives CASSLISGFQYF.

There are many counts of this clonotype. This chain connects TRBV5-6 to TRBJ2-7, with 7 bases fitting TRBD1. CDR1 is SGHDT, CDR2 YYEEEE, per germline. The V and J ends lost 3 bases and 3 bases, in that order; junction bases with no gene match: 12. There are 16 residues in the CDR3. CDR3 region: CASSSPQDRAVYEQYF. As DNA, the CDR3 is TGTGCCAGCAGCTCCCCCCAAGACAGGGCCGTCTACGAGCAGTACTTC.

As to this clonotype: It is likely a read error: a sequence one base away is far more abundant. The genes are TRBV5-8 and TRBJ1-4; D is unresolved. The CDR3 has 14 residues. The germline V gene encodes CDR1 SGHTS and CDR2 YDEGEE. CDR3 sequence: CASSYDGPVGKLLF. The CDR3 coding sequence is TGTGCCAGCAGCTACGACGGCCCAGTCGGAAAACTGCTTTTT.

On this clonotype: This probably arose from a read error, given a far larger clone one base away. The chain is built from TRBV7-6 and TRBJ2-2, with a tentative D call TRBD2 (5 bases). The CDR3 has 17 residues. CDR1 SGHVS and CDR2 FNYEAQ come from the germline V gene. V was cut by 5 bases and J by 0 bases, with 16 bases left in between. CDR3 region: CASSPGGYYANTGELFF. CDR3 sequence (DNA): TGTGCCAGCAGCCCCGGAGGATACTACGCGAACACCGGGGAGCTGTTTTTT.

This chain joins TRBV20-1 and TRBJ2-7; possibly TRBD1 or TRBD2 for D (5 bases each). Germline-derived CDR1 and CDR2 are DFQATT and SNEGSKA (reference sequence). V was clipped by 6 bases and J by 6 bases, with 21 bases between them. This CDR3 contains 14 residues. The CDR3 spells CSASTGRGSAEQYF. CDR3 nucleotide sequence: TGCAGTGCCAGTACGGGACGGGGCTCGGCCGAGCAGTACTTC.

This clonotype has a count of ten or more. CDR3 in amino acids: CASTGQGATDTQYF. The CDR3 DNA reads TGTGCCAGCACGGGACAGGGGGCAACAGATACGCAGTATTTT. V is TRBV6-2 or TRBV6-3 and J is TRBJ2-3; TRBD1 matches 12 bases. The CDR3 length is 14 residues. The trim removed 7 bases at V and 3 bases at J, leaving 2 bases unmatched. Germline V CDR1 and CDR2: MNHEY, SVGEGT.

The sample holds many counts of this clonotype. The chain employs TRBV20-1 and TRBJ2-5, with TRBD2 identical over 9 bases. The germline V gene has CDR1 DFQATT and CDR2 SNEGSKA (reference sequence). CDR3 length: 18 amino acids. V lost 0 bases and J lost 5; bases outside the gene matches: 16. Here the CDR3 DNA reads TGCAGTGCTAGAGAGCCGCGGGGGGGCAAGAATGGAGGGGAGACCCAGTACTTC. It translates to CSAREPRGGKNGGETQYF.

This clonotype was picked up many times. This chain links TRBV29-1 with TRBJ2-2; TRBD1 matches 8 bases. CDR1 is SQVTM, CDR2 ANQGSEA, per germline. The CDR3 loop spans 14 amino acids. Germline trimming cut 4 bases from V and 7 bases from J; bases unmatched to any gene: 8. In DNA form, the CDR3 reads TGCAGCGTTGCGTCAGGGGGCGTTAGCGGGGAGCTGTTTTTT. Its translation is CSVASGGVSGELFF.

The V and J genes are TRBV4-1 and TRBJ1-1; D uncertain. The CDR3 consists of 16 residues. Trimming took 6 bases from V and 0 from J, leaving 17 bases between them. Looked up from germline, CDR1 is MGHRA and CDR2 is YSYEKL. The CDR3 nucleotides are TGCGCCAGCAGAGGGCCGTCGGACGGATTGAACACTGAAGCTTTCTTT. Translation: CASRGPSDGLNTEAFF.

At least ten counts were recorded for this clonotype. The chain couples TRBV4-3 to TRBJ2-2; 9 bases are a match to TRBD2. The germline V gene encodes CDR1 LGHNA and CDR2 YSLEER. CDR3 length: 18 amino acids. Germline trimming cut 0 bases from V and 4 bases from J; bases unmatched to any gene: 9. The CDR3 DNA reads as TGCGCCAGCAGCCAAGATCCCCATCTAGCGGGAAGCACCGGGGAGCTGTTTTTT. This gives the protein CASSQDPHLAGSTGELFF.

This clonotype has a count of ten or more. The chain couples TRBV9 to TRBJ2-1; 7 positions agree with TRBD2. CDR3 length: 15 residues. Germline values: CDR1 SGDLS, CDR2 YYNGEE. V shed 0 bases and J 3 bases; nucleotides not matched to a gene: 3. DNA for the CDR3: TGTGCCAGCAGCGTAGGGGGCGGGAGCTACAATGAGCAGTTCTTC. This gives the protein CASSVGGGSYNEQFF. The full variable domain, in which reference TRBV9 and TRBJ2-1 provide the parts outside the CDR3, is DSGVTQTPKHLITATGQRVTLRCSPRSGDLSVYWYQQSLDQGLQFLIQYYNGEERAKGNILERFSAQQFPDLHSELNLSSLELGDSALYFCASSVGGGSYNEQFFGPGTRLTVL.

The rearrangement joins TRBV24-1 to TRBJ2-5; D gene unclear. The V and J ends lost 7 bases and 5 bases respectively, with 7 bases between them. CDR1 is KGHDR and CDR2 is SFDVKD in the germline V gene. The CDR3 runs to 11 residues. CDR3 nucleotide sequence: TGTGCCACCAGGTTTGGGGAGACCCAGTACTTC. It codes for CATRFGETQYF.

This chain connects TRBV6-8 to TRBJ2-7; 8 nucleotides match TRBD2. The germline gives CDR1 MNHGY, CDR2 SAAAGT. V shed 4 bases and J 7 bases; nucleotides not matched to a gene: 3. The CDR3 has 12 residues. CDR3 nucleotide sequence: TGTGCCAGCAGTTGGAGCGGGGGAGAGCAGTACTTC. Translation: CASSWSGGEQYF.

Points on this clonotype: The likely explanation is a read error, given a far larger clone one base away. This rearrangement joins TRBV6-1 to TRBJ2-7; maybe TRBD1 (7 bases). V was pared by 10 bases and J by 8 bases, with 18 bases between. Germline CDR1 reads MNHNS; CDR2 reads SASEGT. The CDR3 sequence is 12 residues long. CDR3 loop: CAIRQGGGKQYF. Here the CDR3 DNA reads TGTGCCATCAGACAGGGAGGAGGCAAGCAGTACTTC.

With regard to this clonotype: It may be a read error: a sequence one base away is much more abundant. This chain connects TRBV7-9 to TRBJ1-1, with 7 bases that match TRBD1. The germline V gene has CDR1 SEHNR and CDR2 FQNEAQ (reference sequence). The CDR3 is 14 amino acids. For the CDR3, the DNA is TGTGCCAGCAGCTTAAGTCAGGGGGGCACTAAAGCTTTCTTT. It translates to CASSLSQGGTKAFF.